These 25 T cell receptor beta chains came from one sample sequenced in a study. One entry per CDR3 protein results from TCRdb running MiXCR on the RT-PCR reads. This sample carries 550,000 to 750,000 distinct CDR3 sequences, 13% to 15% of them seen once, and the ten largest clones take just over 3.5%. Sample: memory CD4+ T cells from blood. The receptors shown here come from a female donor in good health, serving as a healthy control.

This chain uses TRBV6-5 with TRBJ1-6; 7 bases agree with TRBD1. V shed 5 bases, J shed 5 bases, and the junction held 15 bases outside the gene matches. This CDR3 comprises 18 residues. Germline CDR1 reads MNHEY; CDR2 reads SVGAGI. CDR3 in DNA: TGTGCCAGCAGTCCTCGAGGAGGGGGCGGAAAACATAATTCACCCCTCCACTTT. Translated: CASSPRGGGGKHNSPLHF.

This clonotype was recorded a few times. The chain has TRBV25-1 and TRBJ1-3; D perhaps matches TRBD1 (5 bases). Germline CDR1 and CDR2: MGHDK and SYGVNS. V dropped 2 bases and J dropped 1 base, with 12 bases sitting between them. The CDR3 is 16 residues long. The chain's CDR3 is CASSEQRGRSGNTIYF. The CDR3 DNA reads as TGTGCCAGCAGTGAACAGAGGGGTCGGTCTGGAAACACCATATATTTT.

The V call is TRBV27, the J call TRBJ1-6; 8 nucleotides line up with TRBD1. With 4 bases clipped from V and 7 bases from J, the junction kept 3 bases outside the gene matches. CDR1 and CDR2 (germline): MNHEY, SMNVEV (reference sequence). The CDR3 loop spans 14 amino acids. This chain's CDR3 is CASSSWTGNSPLHF. The DNA of the CDR3 is TGTGCCAGCAGTTCCTGGACAGGGAATTCACCCCTCCACTTT.

The chain has TRBV20-1 and TRBJ1-2; D possibly corresponds to TRBD1 (5 bases). The V end was cut by 0 bases, the J end by 7 bases, with 18 bases between. From germline, CDR1 is DFQATT and CDR2 SNEGSKA (reference sequence). The CDR3 runs to 15 residues. CDR3: CSARDPGKRGAGYTF. CDR3 nucleotide sequence: TGCAGTGCTAGAGATCCAGGGAAGCGCGGAGCTGGCTACACCTTC.

This clonotype was counted ten times or more. The rearrangement uses TRBV7-2 and TRBJ2-7; tentative D call: TRBD2 (6 bases). Trimming cost V 1 base and J 7 bases, with 20 bases left between them. Germline values: CDR1 SGHTA, CDR2 FQGNSA. The length of the CDR3 is 16 residues. The CDR3 bases are TGTGCCAGCAGCTTAGTAAGGGGAACGCCGGAGGGGGAGCAGTACTTC. Its protein is CASSLVRGTPEGEQYF.

As to this clonotype: An end of the junction does not agree with germline; a read error may underlie this. V and J are TRBV27 and TRBJ1-6; tentatively, D is TRBD1 (5 bases). CDR3 length: 14 amino acids. Looked up from germline, CDR1 is MNHEY and CDR2 is SMNVEV (reference sequence). CDR3 amino acids: CANSLGEGNSPLHF. CDR3 sequence (DNA): TGTGCCAACAGTTTAGGGGAGGGGAATTCACCCCTCCACTTT.

This clonotype has more than one count but fewer than ten. The chain carries TRBV3-1 and TRBJ1-1; TRBD1 might be the D (6 bases). The CDR3 length is 16 residues. CDR1 is LGHDT, CDR2 YNNKEL, per germline (reference sequence). V lost 2 bases, J lost 2 bases, and 15 bases lay in between. The CDR3 bases are TGTGCCAGCAGCCAACTACCGACAGGATCAAACACTGAAGCTTTCTTT. Translation gives CASSQLPTGSNTEAFF.

Ten or more counts support this clonotype. V and J are TRBV20-1 and TRBJ1-1, with a tentative D call TRBD1 (5 bases). The CDR3 is made up of 14 amino acids. The V gene's germline CDR1 is DFQATT and CDR2 SNEGSKA (reference sequence). Trimming took 2 bases from V and 1 from J, leaving 11 bases between them. CDR3 residues: CSARSTTGNTEAFF. For the CDR3, the DNA is TGCAGTGCTAGATCTACTACAGGGAACACTGAAGCTTTCTTT.

This clonotype was counted many times. The CDR3 sequence: CASSQASFSSYEQYF. The CDR3 region has the DNA TGCGCCAGCAGCCAAGCCTCTTTCAGCTCCTACGAGCAGTACTTC. V gene TRBV4-1 combines with J gene TRBJ2-7; no firm D call. CDR1 and CDR2 from the germline V gene are MGHRA and YSYEKL. The CDR3 consists of 15 residues. V shed 1 base and J shed 0 bases, with 10 bases lying between them.

V is TRBV6-6 and J is TRBJ1-6; D is perhaps TRBD1 (5 bases). Germline CDR1 reads MNHNY; CDR2 reads SVGAGI (reference sequence). Deletions cut 0 bases from V and 11 bases from J, with 5 bases between. This CDR3 is built from 12 residues. CDR3 residues: CASSYSGPPLHF. For the CDR3, the DNA is TGTGCCAGCAGTTACTCGGGGCCACCCCTCCACTTT.

This clonotype showed up just a few times. DNA for the CDR3: TGTGCCAGCAGCCAGTCAGGGTACGAGCAGTACTTC. It yields the protein CASSQSGYEQYF. This rearrangement joins TRBV3-1 to TRBJ2-7; D is possibly TRBD1 (5 bases). Germline CDR1 LGHDT, CDR2 YNNKEL (reference sequence). V gave up 3 bases and J gave up 4 bases, with 7 bases separating them. The CDR3 totals 12 residues.

This clonotype has a count of ten or more. The chain recombines TRBV5-6 with TRBJ2-4; 7 bases are shared with TRBD2. Germline V gene lookup returns CDR1 SGHDT and CDR2 YYEEEE. The J segment lost 8 bases and the V segment lost 2 bases, leaving 10 bases of the junction unmatched. The CDR3 is 15 amino acids. The CDR3 region has the DNA TGTGCCAGCAGCTTCGGTCCACGGGAGGTAGACATTCAGTACTTC. It is translated as CASSFGPREVDIQYF.

The sample holds a few counts of this clonotype. The chain combines TRBV18 with TRBJ2-7; TRBD2 matches at 9 bases. Germline CDR1 and CDR2: KGHSH and LQKENI. The CDR3 consists of 13 residues. Trimming at V came to 4 bases and at J to 7 bases, leaving 5 bases not matched to a gene. The CDR3 DNA reads TGTGCCAGCTCACGGACTAGCGTGGGAGAGCAGTACTTC. This translates into CASSRTSVGEQYF.

This clonotype was seen more than once but under ten times. The rearrangement joins TRBV2 to TRBJ2-3; D is tentatively TRBD1 or TRBD2 (7 bases each). Trimming removed 7 bases from V and 5 bases from J, with 22 bases in between. Germline V gives CDR1 SNHLY, CDR2 FYNNEI. CDR3 length: 16 residues. CDR3 coding DNA: TGTGCCAGCAATCGCGGAAGTTCAGGGGGGGGAGATACGCAGTATTTT. Translation gives CASNRGSSGGGDTQYF.

This clonotype was counted between two and nine times. V and J are TRBV7-8 and TRBJ1-1; a weak D match, TRBD1 (5 bases). Germline V CDR1 and CDR2: SGHVS, FQNEAQ. V shed 2 bases and J shed 3 bases, with 7 bases lying between them. The CDR3 consists of 13 residues. CDR3 in amino acids: CASSLRDDTEAFF. DNA of the CDR3: TGTGCCAGCAGCTTACGGGACGACACTGAAGCTTTCTTT.

This chain links TRBV20-1 with TRBJ1-1, with 11 bases that match TRBD1. The V and J ends lost 6 bases and 3 bases, in that order; junction bases with no gene match: 12. Germline V gene sequence: CDR1 DFQATT, CDR2 SNEGSKA (reference sequence). CDR3 length equals 16 residues. The DNA for the CDR3 is TGCAGTGCGCAGAAATGGGACAGGGGGACGGACACTGAAGCTTTCTTT. Translation: CSAQKWDRGTDTEAFF.

Ten or more counts support this clonotype. The rearrangement uses TRBV5-6 and TRBJ1-1, with 8 bases that match TRBD1. This CDR3 has 13 amino acids. J gave up 5 bases and V 4 bases, and 4 bases lay outside the gene matches. Germline CDR1 reads SGHDT; CDR2 reads YYEEEE. The DNA for the CDR3 is TGTGCCAGCAGCCGACAGGGGCGAACTGAAGCTTTCTTT. It yields the protein CASSRQGRTEAFF.

There are a few counts of this clonotype. Its ends do not fully match the called genes, so a read error is possible. This sequence joins TRBV7-2 and TRBJ2-3, with 10 bases matching TRBD2. In germline, CDR1 is SGHTA, CDR2 FQGNSA. The CDR3 covers 15 residues. The CDR3 sequence: CASSIAGGNADTQYF. CDR3 in DNA: TGTGCCAGCAGCATAGCGGGAGGTAATGCAGATACGCAGTATTTT.

The chain is built from TRBV11-2 and TRBJ1-5; D unresolved. The CDR3 loop spans 19 amino acids. Deletions cut 4 bases from V and 1 base from J, with 23 bases between. CDR1 and CDR2 (germline): SGHAT, FQNNGV. In DNA form, the CDR3 reads TGTGCCAGCAGCTCCCCCCCGGACGGACTTATGGGGAGCAATCAGCCCCAGCATTTT. Its translation is CASSSPPDGLMGSNQPQHF.

This clonotype was recorded a few times. The V and J genes are TRBV5-1 and TRBJ2-5; TRBD2 might be the D (5 bases). V was shortened by 0 bases and J by 4 bases, with 16 bases between the two germline ends. Germline V gives CDR1 SGHRS, CDR2 YFSETQ. CDR3 length equals 16 residues. CDR3 region: CASSLEWRAGRETQYF. CDR3 DNA: TGCGCCAGCAGCTTGGAATGGCGGGCAGGAAGAGAGACCCAGTACTTC.

The chain couples TRBV5-6 to TRBJ2-7; D may be TRBD1 (5 bases). CDR3 length equals 14 residues. CDR1 and CDR2 from the germline V gene are SGHDT and YYEEEE. Trimming took 4 bases from V and 0 from J, leaving 11 bases between them. DNA for the CDR3: TGTGCCAGCAGCCCTAGACAGATCTCCTACGAGCAGTACTTC. It codes for CASSPRQISYEQYF.

In this sample, this clonotype turned up many times. V gene TRBV20-1 combines with J gene TRBJ2-1; the D gene is possibly TRBD2 (6 bases). This CDR3 is built from 12 residues. Germline V gene data show CDR1 as DFQATT and CDR2 as SNEGSKA (reference sequence). V was clipped by 3 bases and J by 6 bases, with 9 bases between them. The CDR3 protein is CSASRRGNEQFF. The CDR3 DNA follows: TGCAGTGCTAGTAGGCGGGGCAATGAGCAGTTCTTC.

This clonotype was picked up many times. The chain employs TRBV20-1 and TRBJ2-1; the match to TRBD2 covers 9 bases. The CDR3 extends over 14 amino acids. The trim removed 3 bases at V and 9 bases at J, leaving 9 bases unmatched. Germline V lookup: CDR1 DFQATT, CDR2 SNEGSKA (reference sequence). DNA for the CDR3: TGCAGTGCTAGGTCAGCTAGCGGGGCGGGTGAGCAGTTCTTC. It yields the protein CSARSASGAGEQFF.

This chain links TRBV9 with TRBJ1-4; D is ambiguous. Germline lookup yields CDR1 SGDLS and CDR2 YYNGEE. Trimming pared 4 bases from V and 3 bases from J, leaving 16 bases between. CDR3 length equals 16 residues. The CDR3 sequence is CASSRGDSRANEKLFF. DNA of the CDR3: TGTGCCAGCAGCCGCGGGGATTCGAGGGCTAATGAAAAACTGTTTTTT.

This clonotype has at least ten counts. This rearrangement joins TRBV20-1 to TRBJ2-5, with D perhaps assigned TRBD1 or TRBD2 (5 bases each). The CDR3 is 14 residues long. The V gene lost 4 bases and the J gene lost 1 base, with 13 bases spanning the gap. The V gene's germline CDR1 is DFQATT and CDR2 SNEGSKA (reference sequence). In DNA, the CDR3 is TGCAGTGCTACTGGTCGGGACGGCCAAGAGACCCAGTACTTC. This sequence encodes CSATGRDGQETQYF.